This TCR beta chain is drawn from a study of CD8+ T cells in alopecia areata. Study context: After 6 to 18 months of tofacitinib, follow-up continued 6 months off drug. Study-wide results and limits: Clonality in the scalp and expanded CD8+ clones ranked among the top 100 were significantly decreased by tofacitinib.

Treatment: oral pan-JAK inhibitor, 5-10 mg twice daily. Obtained from alopecia areata patients were lesional scalp punch biopsies along with peripheral blood. Trimming shortened V by 0 bases and J by 7 bases, and 20 bases separated the two germline ends. Germline V CDR1 and CDR2: SGHRS, YFSETQ. The CDR3 has 18 amino acids. TCR sequencing used cDNA made by reverse transcription of extracted RNA. Measured with immunoSEQ multiplex PCR; TCRdb has only the in-frame clones, and not every one. The repertoire has 87,000 or so clones, 70% to 85% of them found once; the top ten carry about 18%. As concerns this clone: Its target is unknown.

The sample in question was CD8+ T cells sorted from blood, obtained at week 44, from a patient treated with tofacitinib. This clonotype was sampled from a human donor with alopecia areata. The chain combines TRBV5-1 with TRBJ1-6; D possibly corresponds to TRBD1 (5 bases). The CDR3 is CASSLGSGLLDRNSPLHF. CDR3 DNA: TGCGCCAGCAGCTTGGGTTCCGGGTTACTAGACAGAAATTCACCCCTCCACTTT.